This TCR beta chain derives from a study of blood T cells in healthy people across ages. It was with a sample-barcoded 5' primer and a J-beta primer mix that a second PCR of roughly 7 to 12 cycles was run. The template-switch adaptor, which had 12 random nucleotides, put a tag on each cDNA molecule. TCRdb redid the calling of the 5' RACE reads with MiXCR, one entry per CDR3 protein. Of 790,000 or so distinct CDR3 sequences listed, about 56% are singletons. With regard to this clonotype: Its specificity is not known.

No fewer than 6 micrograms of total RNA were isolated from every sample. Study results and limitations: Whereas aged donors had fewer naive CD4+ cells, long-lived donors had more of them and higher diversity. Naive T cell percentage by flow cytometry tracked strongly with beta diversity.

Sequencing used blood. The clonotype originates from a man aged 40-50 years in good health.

CDR3 region: CASIGSMNTEAFF. CDR3 DNA sequence: TGTGCCAGCATTGGATCTATGAACACTGAAGCTTTCTTT. The gene calls are TRBV25-1 and TRBJ1-1; D call uncertain. V lost 7 bases to trimming and J lost 0 bases, with 9 bases between them. The V gene's germline CDR1 is MGHDK and CDR2 SYGVNS. The CDR3 runs 13 residues. The variable domain in full, with the rest retrieved from reference TRBV25-1 and TRBJ1-1, is EADIYQTPRYLVIGTGKKITLECSQTMGHDKMYWYQQDPGMELHLIHYSYGVNSTEKGDLSSESTVSRIRTEHFPLTLESARPSHTSQYLCASIGSMNTEAFFGQGTRLTVV.